These 17 T cell receptor beta chains were all obtained from the same sample, sequenced in a study of blood T cell repertoires in COVID-19. Sequenced by immunoSEQ multiplex PCR; TCRdb stores in-frame clones only, minus some. The repertoire holds 130,000 or so clones, more than 80% seen once, with 12% in the top ten. Sequencing used peripheral blood. The receptor set was obtained from a woman aged 60-75 years with acute or convalescent COVID-19.

Here the CDR3 reads CASSVGSSGGTQETQYF. DNA of the CDR3: TGTGCCAGCAGCGTAGGGTCTAGCGGGGGGACGCAAGAGACCCAGTACTTC. V usage is TRBV9 and J usage is TRBJ2-5; 11 positions agree with TRBD2. CDR3 size: 17 residues. Germline lookup yields CDR1 SGDLS and CDR2 YYNGEE. V dropped 0 bases and J dropped 2; count of bases not matched to a gene: 6.

The chain links TRBV6-5 to TRBJ1-2; the match to TRBD1 covers 7 bases. From germline, CDR1 is MNHEY and CDR2 SVGAGI. The CDR3 loop spans 15 amino acids. Trimming took 1 base from V and 5 from J; bases not matched to a gene: 7. The CDR3 bases are TGTGCCAGCAGTTACTTTCCAGGGGGTAGTTATGGCTACACCTTC. Its protein is CASSYFPGGSYGYTF.

This rearrangement joins TRBV19 to TRBJ1-5; D not resolved. From germline, CDR1 is LNHDA and CDR2 SQIVND (reference sequence). The ends were cut back, 1 base at V and 4 bases at J, with 8 bases in the middle. The CDR3 sequence is 14 residues long. The CDR3 sequence is CASSIVDTNQPQHF. The CDR3 DNA is TGTGCCAGTAGTATAGTCGACACAAATCAGCCCCAGCATTTT.

The rearrangement links TRBV3-1 (or the pseudogene TRBV3-2) to TRBJ2-2; D unclear. Germline-derived CDR1 and CDR2 are LGHDT and YNNKEL (reference sequence). The CDR3 loop spans 14 amino acids. With 0 bases removed from V and 6 bases from J, the gap between germline ends came to 8 bases. The CDR3 region has the DNA TGTGCCAGCAGCCAAGAATCAGGCCCCGGGGAGCTGTTTTTT. Residues: CASSQESGPGELFF.

This chain connects TRBV4-1 to TRBJ1-6; D uncertain. CDR3 size: 16 residues. V was trimmed by 3 bases and J by 6 bases, leaving 15 bases between them. Per the germline V gene, CDR1 is MGHRA and CDR2 is YSYEKL. The CDR3: CASSHISEILNSPLHF. The CDR3 DNA reads TGCGCCAGCAGCCATATATCGGAGATACTTAATTCACCCCTCCACTTT.

There are a few counts of this clone. The chain links TRBV5-5 to TRBJ2-7; 8 bases are a match to TRBD1. Germline V gene sequence: CDR1 SGHKS, CDR2 YYEKEE (reference sequence). V shed 4 bases and J 4 bases; nucleotides not matched to a gene: 4. This CDR3 spans 13 amino acids. CDR3 sequence reads: CASSNRQGYEQYV. For the CDR3, the DNA is TGTGCCAGCAGCAATCGACAGGGGTACGAGCAGTACGTC.

The CDR3 sequence: CSVTRGRGANTEAFF. The CDR3 nucleotides are TGCAGCGTCACTAGGGGCAGGGGAGCGAACACTGAAGCTTTCTTT. This sequence joins TRBV29-1 and TRBJ1-1; TRBD1 is a possible D gene (6 bases). V shed 6 bases and J shed 1 base, with 18 bases lying between them. Per germline, CDR1 SQVTM and CDR2 ANQGSEA. The CDR3 extends over 15 amino acids.

This chain uses TRBV2 with TRBJ1-2, with D possibly being TRBD1 (6 bases). The CDR3 loop spans 13 amino acids. Germline CDR1 SNHLY, CDR2 FYNNEI. Trimming removed 6 bases at V and 8 bases at J, with 16 bases between. The CDR3: CASSVTGLDGYTF. The CDR3 region has the DNA TGTGCCAGCAGCGTCACAGGGCTGGACGGCTACACCTTC. The whole variable domain, remainder taken from reference TRBV2 and TRBJ1-2, is EPEVTQTPSHQVTQMGQEVILRCVPISNHLYFYWYRQILGQKVEFLVSFYNNEISEKSEIFDDQFSVERPDGSNFTLKIRSTKLEDSAMYFCASSVTGLDGYTFGSGTRLTVV.

The gene calls are TRBV25-1 and TRBJ2-5; no clear D gene. The germline V gene has CDR1 MGHDK and CDR2 SYGVNS. V dropped 4 bases and J dropped 7 bases, with 7 bases sitting between them. This CDR3 has 11 residues. CDR3 region: CASSVRVTQYF. The CDR3 nucleotides read TGTGCCAGCAGTGTAAGAGTGACCCAGTACTTC.

V is TRBV24-1 and J is TRBJ2-1, with TRBD2 matching over 12 bases. Germline lookup yields CDR1 KGHDR and CDR2 SFDVKD. J gave up 6 bases and V 1 base, and 6 bases lay outside the gene matches. CDR3 length equals 17 residues. The CDR3 bases are TGTGCCACCAGTGATTTCCAACTAGCGGGGGGATCCAATGAGCAGTTCTTC. It codes for CATSDFQLAGGSNEQFF.

This chain uses TRBV6-5 with TRBJ1-1; 9 bases line up with TRBD1. Germline V gene sequence: CDR1 MNHEY, CDR2 SVGAGI. Trimming took 2 bases from V and 1 from J; bases not matched to a gene: 2. The CDR3 consists of 15 residues. CDR3 loop: CASSYPTGGNTEAFF. DNA for the CDR3: TGTGCCAGCAGTTACCCGACAGGGGGGAACACTGAAGCTTTCTTT.

The rearrangement links TRBV10-1 to TRBJ1-1; 8 nucleotides line up with TRBD1. Per germline, CDR1 WNHNN and CDR2 SYGVQD (reference sequence). J was trimmed by 6 bases and V by 6 bases; bases with no gene match: 6. This CDR3 region has 13 residues. The CDR3 reads CASRASQGAEAFF. DNA of the CDR3: TGCGCCAGCAGAGCCTCACAGGGGGCTGAAGCTTTCTTT.

This rearrangement joins TRBV12-3 or TRBV12-4 to TRBJ1-2; 7 positions match TRBD1. Losses at the gene ends were 4 bases for V and 9 bases for J; bases not matched to a gene: 8. CDR3 length: 13 amino acids. CDR3 DNA: TGTGCCAGCAGTTCCCTGGGACAGAAGAGCTACACCTTC. This translates into CASSSLGQKSYTF.

A few counts support this clone. This chain joins TRBV6-5 and TRBJ2-7; TRBD1 aligns across 9 bases. Germline values: CDR1 MNHEY, CDR2 SVGAGI. With V trimmed by 5 bases and J by 3 bases, 2 bases remained unmatched. The CDR3 is 13 amino acids. The CDR3 is CASSTGGGYEQYF. CDR3 nucleotide sequence: TGTGCCAGCAGTACAGGGGGCGGCTACGAGCAGTACTTC.

This sequence joins TRBV19 and TRBJ1-2; D is unresolved. Germline CDR1 and CDR2: LNHDA and SQIVND (reference sequence). The CDR3 totals 12 residues. Trimming removed 3 bases from V and 5 bases from J, with 7 bases in between. The CDR3 sequence is CASSISVYGYTF. The DNA for the CDR3 is TGTGCCAGTAGTATCTCAGTATATGGCTACACCTTC.

The V and J genes are TRBV4-1 and TRBJ1-5; unclear D gene. Germline V gene lookup returns CDR1 MGHRA and CDR2 YSYEKL. V shed 1 base and J shed 0 bases, with 22 bases lying between them. The CDR3 extends over 20 amino acids. CDR3 DNA: TGCGCCAGCAGCCAAGGGGAAGCGGGGATGTTGTTTGGTAGCAATCAGCCCCAGCATTTT. Translation gives CASSQGEAGMLFGSNQPQHF.

This clone was found once. The chain has TRBV28 and TRBJ1-4, with D perhaps matching TRBD1 (6 bases). The CDR3 is 15 residues long. Trimming removed 7 bases at V and 1 base at J, with 13 bases between. Germline V gene data show CDR1 as MDHEN and CDR2 as SYDVKM. The DNA for the CDR3 is TGTGCCAGCACGGACCGAGGGGGAACTAATGAAAAACTGTTTTTT. Its translation is CASTDRGGTNEKLFF.